The source of this TCR beta chain is a study of CD8 T cells in ankylosing spondylitis. General study findings and limits: Seemingly characteristic of ankylosing spondylitis blood was a TCR beta motif consisting of under ten highly homologous variants. Significant enrichment of disease-linked clones was reportedly seen in matched ankylosing spondylitis synovial fluid. Peripheral blood held disease-linked clones only at relatively low frequency, and these were CD8+.

The CDR3 runs to 17 residues. Looked up from germline, CDR1 is KGHDR and CDR2 is SFDVKD. The V gene end was trimmed by 4 bases and the J gene end by 4 bases; junction bases not matched to a gene: 8. Quantitative barcoded 5'-RACE was used to prepare TCR beta libraries. TCRdb itself ran the 5' RACE reads through MiXCR, one entry per CDR3 protein. The table includes about 330,000 distinct CDR3 sequences, around 7.6% detected once. To note about this clonotype: The antigen remains unidentified.

V gene TRBV24-1 combines with J gene TRBJ2-1; 11 bases align to TRBD2. The sequence came from a male donor with ankylosing spondylitis. The sequenced sample was blood, either unsorted or a sorted T cell fraction (not recorded which). The CDR3 DNA follows: TGTGCCACCAGTGAATACCCTACTAGCGGGGGTTACAATGAGCAGTTCTTC. Amino acid sequence: CATSEYPTSGGYNEQFF.